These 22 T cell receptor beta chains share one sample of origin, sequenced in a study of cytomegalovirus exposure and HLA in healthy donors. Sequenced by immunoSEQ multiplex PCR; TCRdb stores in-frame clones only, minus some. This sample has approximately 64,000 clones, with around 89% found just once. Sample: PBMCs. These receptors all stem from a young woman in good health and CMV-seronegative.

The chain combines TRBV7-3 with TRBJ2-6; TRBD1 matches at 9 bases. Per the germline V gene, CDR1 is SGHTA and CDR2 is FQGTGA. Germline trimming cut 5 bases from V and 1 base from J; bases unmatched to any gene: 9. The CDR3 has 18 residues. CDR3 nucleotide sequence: TGTGCCAGCAGCAACCGGGACAGGGATTTTTCTGGGGCCAACGTCCTGACTTTC. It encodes CASSNRDRDFSGANVLTF.

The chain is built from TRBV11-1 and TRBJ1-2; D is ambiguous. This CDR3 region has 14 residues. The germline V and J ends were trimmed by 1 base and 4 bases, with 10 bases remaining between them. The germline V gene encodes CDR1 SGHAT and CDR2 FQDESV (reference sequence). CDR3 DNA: TGTGCCAGCAGCTTAGATGGGGAGTTCTATGGCTACACCTTC. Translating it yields CASSLDGEFYGYTF.

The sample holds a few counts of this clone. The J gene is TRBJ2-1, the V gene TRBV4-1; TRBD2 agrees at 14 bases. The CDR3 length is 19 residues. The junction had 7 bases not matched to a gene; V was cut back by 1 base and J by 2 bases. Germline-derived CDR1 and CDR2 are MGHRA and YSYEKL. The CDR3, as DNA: TGCGCCAGCAGCCAAGGGGGACTAGCGGGAGTACGAACCTACAATGAGCAGTTCTTC. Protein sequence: CASSQGGLAGVRTYNEQFF.

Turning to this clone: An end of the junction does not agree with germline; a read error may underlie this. CDR3 amino acids: CASSLEAGGPYGQYF. The CDR3 region has the DNA TGTGCCAGCAGCTTAGAAGCGGGAGGGCCGTACGGGCAGTACTTC. The chain is built from TRBV7-2 and TRBJ2-7, with 10 bases lining up with TRBD2. Germline-derived CDR1 and CDR2 are SGHTA and FQGNSA. The CDR3 totals 15 residues. The full variable domain, its missing parts supplied by reference TRBV7-2 and TRBJ2-7, is GAGVSQSPSNKVTEKGKDVELRCDPISGHTALYWYRQSLGQGLEFLIYFQGNSAPDKSGLPSDRFSAERTGGSVSTLTIQRTQQEDSAVYLCASSLEAGGPYGQYFGPGTRLTVT.

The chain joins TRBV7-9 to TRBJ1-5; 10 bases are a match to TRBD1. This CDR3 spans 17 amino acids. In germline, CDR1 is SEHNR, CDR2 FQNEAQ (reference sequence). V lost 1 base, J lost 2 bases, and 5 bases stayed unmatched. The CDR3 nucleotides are TGTGCCAGCAGCTTAGGTACGGGACAGGGGCGCAATCAGCCCCAGCATTTT. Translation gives CASSLGTGQGRNQPQHF.

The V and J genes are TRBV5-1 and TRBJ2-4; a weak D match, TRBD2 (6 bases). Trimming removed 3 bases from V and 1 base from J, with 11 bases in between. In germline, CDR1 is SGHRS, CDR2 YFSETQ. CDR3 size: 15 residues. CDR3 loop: CASSSGGPAKNIQYF. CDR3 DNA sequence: TGCGCCAGCAGCTCCGGGGGTCCGGCCAAAAACATTCAGTACTTC.

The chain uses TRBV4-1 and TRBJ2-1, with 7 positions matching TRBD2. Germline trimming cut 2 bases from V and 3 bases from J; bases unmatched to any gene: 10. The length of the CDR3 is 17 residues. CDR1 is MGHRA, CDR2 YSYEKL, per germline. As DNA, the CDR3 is TGCGCCAGCAGCCAAACAAGAGGGACTACCCTCTACAATGAGCAGTTCTTC. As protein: CASSQTRGTTLYNEQFF.

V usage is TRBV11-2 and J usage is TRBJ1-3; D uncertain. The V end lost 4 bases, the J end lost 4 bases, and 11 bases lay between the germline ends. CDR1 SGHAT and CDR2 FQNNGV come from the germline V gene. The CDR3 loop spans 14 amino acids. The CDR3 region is CASSSRDEGNTIYF. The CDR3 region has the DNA TGTGCCAGCAGCTCCCGTGATGAGGGAAACACCATATATTTT.

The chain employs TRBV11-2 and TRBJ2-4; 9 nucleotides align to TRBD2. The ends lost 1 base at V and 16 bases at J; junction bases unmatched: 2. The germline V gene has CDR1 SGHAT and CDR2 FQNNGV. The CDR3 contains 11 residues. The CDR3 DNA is TGTGCCAGCAGCTTAGGACTAGCGGTCTACTTC. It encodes CASSLGLAVYF.

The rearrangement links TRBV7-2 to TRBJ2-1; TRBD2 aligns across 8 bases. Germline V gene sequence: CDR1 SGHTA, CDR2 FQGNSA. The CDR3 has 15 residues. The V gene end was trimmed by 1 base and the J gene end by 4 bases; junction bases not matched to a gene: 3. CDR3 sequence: CASSLVAGGYNEQFF. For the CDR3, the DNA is TGTGCCAGCAGCTTAGTGGCGGGGGGTTACAATGAGCAGTTCTTC. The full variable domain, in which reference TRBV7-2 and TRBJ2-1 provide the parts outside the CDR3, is GAGVSQSPSNKVTEKGKDVELRCDPISGHTALYWYRQSLGQGLEFLIYFQGNSAPDKSGLPSDRFSAERTGGSVSTLTIQRTQQEDSAVYLCASSLVAGGYNEQFFGPGTRLTVL.

CDR3 amino acids: CASSGTAKNQPQHF. The CDR3 coding sequence is TGTGCCAGCAGTGGGACAGCTAAGAATCAGCCCCAGCATTTT. The chain has TRBV27 and TRBJ1-5; 7 bases match TRBD1. CDR1 is MNHEY and CDR2 is SMNVEV in the germline V gene (reference sequence). The CDR3 has 14 amino acids. The V and J ends lost 5 bases and 4 bases, in that order; junction bases with no gene match: 5.

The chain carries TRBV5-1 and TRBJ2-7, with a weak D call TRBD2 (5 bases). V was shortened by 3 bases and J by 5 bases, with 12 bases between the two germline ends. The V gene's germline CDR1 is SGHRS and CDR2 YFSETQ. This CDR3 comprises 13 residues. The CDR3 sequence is CASSSGPGDEQYF. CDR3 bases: TGCGCCAGCAGCTCCGGACCCGGGGACGAGCAGTACTTC. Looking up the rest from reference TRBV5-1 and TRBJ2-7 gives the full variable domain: KAGVTQTPRYLIKTRGQQVTLSCSPISGHRSVSWYQQTPGQGLQFLFEYFSETQRNKGNFPGRFSGRQFSNSRSEMNVSTLELGDSALYLCASSSGPGDEQYFGPGTRLTVT.

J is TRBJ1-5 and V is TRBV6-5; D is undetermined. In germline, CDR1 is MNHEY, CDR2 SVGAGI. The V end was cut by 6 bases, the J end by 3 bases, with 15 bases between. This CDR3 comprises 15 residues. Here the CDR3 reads CASRLLGRDNQPQHF. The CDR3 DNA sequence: TGTGCCAGCAGACTTCTTGGACGGGACAATCAGCCCCAGCATTTT.

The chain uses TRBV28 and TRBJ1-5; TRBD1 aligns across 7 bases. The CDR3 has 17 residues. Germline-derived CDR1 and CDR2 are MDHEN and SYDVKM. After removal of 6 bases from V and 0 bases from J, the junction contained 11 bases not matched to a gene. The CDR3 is CASSPIMGQLSNQPQHF. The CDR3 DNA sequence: TGTGCCAGCAGCCCGATAATGGGACAGCTTAGCAATCAGCCCCAGCATTTT.

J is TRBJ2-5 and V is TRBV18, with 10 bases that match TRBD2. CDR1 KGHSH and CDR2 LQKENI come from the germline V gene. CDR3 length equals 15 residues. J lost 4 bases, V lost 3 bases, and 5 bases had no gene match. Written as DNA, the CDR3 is TGTGCCAGCTCACCGGCCAGCGGGGGGGGAGAGACCCAGTACTTC. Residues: CASSPASGGGETQYF.

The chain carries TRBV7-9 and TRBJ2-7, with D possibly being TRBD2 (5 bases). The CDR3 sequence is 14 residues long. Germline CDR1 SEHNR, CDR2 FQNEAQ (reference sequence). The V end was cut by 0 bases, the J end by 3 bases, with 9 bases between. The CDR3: CASSLAAENYEQYF. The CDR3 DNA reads TGTGCCAGCAGCTTAGCAGCGGAGAACTACGAGCAGTACTTC.

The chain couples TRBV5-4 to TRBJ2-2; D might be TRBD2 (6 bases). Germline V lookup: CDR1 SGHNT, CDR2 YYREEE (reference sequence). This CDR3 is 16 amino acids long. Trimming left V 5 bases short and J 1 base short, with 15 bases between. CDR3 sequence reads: CASRLGSGRNTGELFF. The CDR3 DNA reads TGTGCCAGCAGACTAGGGAGCGGGCGGAACACCGGGGAGCTGTTTTTT.

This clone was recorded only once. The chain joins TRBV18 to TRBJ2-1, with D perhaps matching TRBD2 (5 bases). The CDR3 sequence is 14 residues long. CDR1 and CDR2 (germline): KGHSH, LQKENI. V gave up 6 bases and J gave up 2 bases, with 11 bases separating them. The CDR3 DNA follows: TGTGCCAGCTCCGCAGAGGGCGCCTACAATGAGCAGTTCTTC. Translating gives CASSAEGAYNEQFF.

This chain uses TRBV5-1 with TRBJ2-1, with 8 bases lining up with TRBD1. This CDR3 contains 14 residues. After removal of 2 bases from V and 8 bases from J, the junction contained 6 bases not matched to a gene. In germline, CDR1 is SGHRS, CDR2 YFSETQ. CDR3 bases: TGCGCCAGCAGCTTCGGACAGGGAGGTTATGAGCAGTTCTTC. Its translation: CASSFGQGGYEQFF.

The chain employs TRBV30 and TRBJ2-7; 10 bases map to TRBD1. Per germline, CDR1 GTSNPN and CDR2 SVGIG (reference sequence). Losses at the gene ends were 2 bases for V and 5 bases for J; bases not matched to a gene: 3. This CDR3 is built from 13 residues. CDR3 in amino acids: CAWSPGQGNEQYF. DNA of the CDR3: TGTGCCTGGAGTCCGGGACAGGGGAACGAGCAGTACTTC.

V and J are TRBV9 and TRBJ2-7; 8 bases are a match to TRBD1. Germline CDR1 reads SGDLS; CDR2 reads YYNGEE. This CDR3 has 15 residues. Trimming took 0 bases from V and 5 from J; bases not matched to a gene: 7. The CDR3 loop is CASSVVSRGQNEQYF. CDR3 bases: TGTGCCAGCAGCGTAGTGTCCAGGGGGCAAAACGAGCAGTACTTC. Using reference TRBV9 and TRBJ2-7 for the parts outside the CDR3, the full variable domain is DSGVTQTPKHLITATGQRVTLRCSPRSGDLSVYWYQQSLDQGLQFLIQYYNGEERAKGNILERFSAQQFPDLHSELNLSSLELGDSALYFCASSVVSRGQNEQYFGPGTRLTVT.

The DNA for the CDR3 is TGTGCCAGCAGTTTAGGAGGGACAGGGTTCAATGAGCAGTTCTTC. Translating it yields CASSLGGTGFNEQFF. The V and J genes are TRBV27 and TRBJ2-1; 9 bases align to TRBD1. Germline CDR1 reads MNHEY; CDR2 reads SMNVEV (reference sequence). The CDR3 consists of 15 residues. With 2 bases clipped from V and 6 bases from J, the junction kept 5 bases outside the gene matches.